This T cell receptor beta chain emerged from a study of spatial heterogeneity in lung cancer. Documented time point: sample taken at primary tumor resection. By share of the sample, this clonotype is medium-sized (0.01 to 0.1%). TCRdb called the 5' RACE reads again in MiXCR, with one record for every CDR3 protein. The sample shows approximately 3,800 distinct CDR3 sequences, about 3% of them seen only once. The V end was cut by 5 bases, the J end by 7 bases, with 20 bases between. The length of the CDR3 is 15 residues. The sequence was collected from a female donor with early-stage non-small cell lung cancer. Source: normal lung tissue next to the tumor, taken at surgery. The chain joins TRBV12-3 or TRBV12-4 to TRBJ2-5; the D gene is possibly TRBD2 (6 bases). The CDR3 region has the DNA TGTGCCAGCAGTCCCGGGACTTCAAGAGGAGGGACCCAGTACTTC. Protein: CASSPGTSRGGTQYF.